Below are 7 T cell receptor beta chains sequenced from a single sample in a study of T cell responses to AZD1222 COVID-19 vaccine. Sequencing used immunoSEQ multiplex PCR; TCRdb keeps in-frame clones, though not all of them. The table shows around 58,000 clones, with around 80% occurring only once. The sequences come from peripheral blood, collected on day 0 of AZD1222 vaccination. Receptors originate from an adult in good health.

This rearrangement joins TRBV7-2 to TRBJ2-7; 10 bases match TRBD2. The CDR3 is 14 amino acids. V lost 5 bases and J lost 4; bases outside the gene matches: 5. Germline V lookup: CDR1 SGHTA, CDR2 FQGNSA. The CDR3 spells CASSPLTSGYEQYF. The CDR3 bases are TGTGCCAGCAGCCCGTTGACTAGCGGGTACGAGCAGTACTTC.

A single count supports this clone. The CDR3 DNA follows: TGTGCCAGCAGCAAGACTAGCGGGGACCCCACAGATACGCAGTATTTT. It yields the protein CASSKTSGDPTDTQYF. The rearrangement uses TRBV21-1 and TRBJ2-3; the table names TRBD2, a call not compared with the DNA. TRBV21-1 has pseudogene status. CDR3 size: 16 residues.

This CDR3 reads CSAWAIDTQYF. The CDR3 DNA sequence: TGCAGTGCTTGGGCGATCGATACGCAGTATTTT. The genes are TRBV20-1 and TRBJ2-3; D remains ambiguous. The CDR3 extends over 11 amino acids. Trimming removed 5 bases from V and 6 bases from J, with 9 bases in between. The germline gives CDR1 DFQATT, CDR2 SNEGSKA (reference sequence).

This rearrangement joins TRBV2 to TRBJ2-3, with 10 bases lining up with TRBD2. The CDR3 is 16 residues long. After removal of 5 bases from V and 1 base from J, the junction contained 6 bases not matched to a gene. Germline lookup yields CDR1 SNHLY and CDR2 FYNNEI. CDR3 protein: CASSFTLAGGTDTQYF. CDR3 nucleotide sequence: TGTGCCAGCAGTTTTACCCTAGCGGGGGGCACAGATACGCAGTATTTT. The full variable domain, completed using reference TRBV2 and TRBJ2-3, is EPEVTQTPSHQVTQMGQEVILRCVPISNHLYFYWYRQILGQKVEFLVSFYNNEISEKSEIFDDQFSVERPDGSNFTLKIRSTKLEDSAMYFCASSFTLAGGTDTQYFGPGTRLTVL.

V gene TRBV9 combines with J gene TRBJ1-5, with D perhaps matching TRBD1 (6 bases). The germline V and J ends were trimmed by 3 bases and 6 bases, with 13 bases remaining between them. The CDR3 consists of 14 residues. CDR1 and CDR2 from the germline V gene are SGDLS and YYNGEE. The CDR3 nucleotides are TGTGCCAGCAGCGCTGGGGGCTTCACTCAGCCCCAGCATTTT. Protein product: CASSAGGFTQPQHF.

This sequence joins TRBV3-1 (or the pseudogene TRBV3-2) and TRBJ2-5, with 8 bases fitting TRBD2. This CDR3 is 14 amino acids long. Germline trimming cut 4 bases from V and 9 bases from J; bases unmatched to any gene: 10. Germline CDR1 LGHDT, CDR2 YNNKEL (reference sequence). The CDR3 region is CASSPPAGAKSQYF. In nucleotides, the CDR3 is TGTGCCAGCAGCCCGCCAGCGGGAGCAAAATCCCAGTACTTC.

The chain recombines TRBV7-9 with TRBJ2-1; 14 nucleotides match TRBD2. The CDR3 contains 14 residues. After removal of 8 bases from V and 10 bases from J, the junction contained 7 bases not matched to a gene. CDR1 is SEHNR and CDR2 is FQNEAQ in the germline V gene (reference sequence). This CDR3 reads CASRGLAGGNEQFF. The CDR3 DNA reads as TGTGCCAGCCGCGGACTAGCGGGAGGAAACGAGCAGTTCTTC.